This T cell receptor (beta chain) was profiled in a study of early T cells in non-severe SARS-CoV-2 infection. Study details: Chains were unpaired, as sequencing was done on bulk RNA from unsorted whole blood. Study-level results: Anti-spike CD8 specificities were favored by VDJdb matching, whose results missed private and CD4 specificities.

This clonotype was counted at least ten times. Its target is not known. Unique molecular identifiers tagged individual cDNA molecules. TCRdb reprocessed the 5' RACE reads via MiXCR and lists one record per CDR3 protein. The sample contains tens of thousands of distinct CDR3 sequences, around 7% of which appear only once. After removal of 5 bases from V and 13 bases from J, the junction contained 10 bases not matched to a gene. Germline CDR1 is LGHNA and CDR2 is YNFKEQ. The CDR3 has 12 amino acids. This receptor was taken from an adult who was a healthcare worker with PCR-confirmed SARS-CoV-2 infection or an uninfected control (not recorded which). The sample taken for sequencing was whole blood. The chain has TRBV4-2 and TRBJ1-1; 7 nucleotides line up with TRBD1. CDR3 coding DNA: TGTGCCAGCAGCGTTGACAGGGATGCGGTTTTCTTT. Its protein is CASSVDRDAVFF.